The clone carrying this T cell receptor (beta chain) came up a few times. The antigen is unknown. Looked up from germline, CDR1 is MNHNS and CDR2 is SASEGT. The CDR3 runs 13 residues. V lost 8 bases and J 0 bases, leaving 10 bases between the germline ends. This record comes from a study of beta chain features in type 1 diabetes. Findings and caveats of the study: Moderate yet significant TCRB CDR3 shortening was seen in Type 1 diabetes patients in all four CD4+ subsets.

The isolated RNA, all of it, was reverse transcribed, so expressed TCRB transcripts were what got sequenced. Clones were sequenced by immunoSEQ multiplex PCR, and TCRdb holds only the in-frame ones, with some missing. The table lists 500,000 to 650,000 clones, 9.5% to 15% of them singletons. The V and J genes are TRBV6-1 and TRBJ2-5, with D possibly TRBD1 on 5 matching bases. Input material: naive CD4+ T cells from blood. The source is a man aged 25 to 45 with type 1 diabetes. The CDR3 bases are TGTGCCAGCTGGGGCAGGTACCAAGAGACCCAGTACTTC. It specifies CASWGRYQETQYF.